These 7 T cell receptor beta chains share one sample of origin, sequenced in a study of blood T cell repertoires in COVID-19. Generated by immunoSEQ multiplex PCR, the TCRdb table keeps only in-frame clones and is missing some. The data contain 300,000 to 450,000 clones, roughly nine tenths of them singletons. The sequencing input was peripheral blood. The source is a woman aged 60-75 years with COVID-19, enrolled during active disease.

V usage is TRBV7-9 and J usage is TRBJ2-7, with a tentative D call TRBD2 (6 bases). The CDR3 is 14 amino acids. Trimming took off 0 bases at V and 7 bases at J, with 13 bases between the two ends. Germline V gene lookup returns CDR1 SEHNR and CDR2 FQNEAQ (reference sequence). CDR3 DNA sequence: TGTGCCAGCAGCTTAGCGACCTTTCGGGAGGAGCAGTACTTC. It specifies CASSLATFREEQYF.

This chain links TRBV15 with TRBJ2-3; the D gene is possibly TRBD1 (6 bases). CDR3 length equals 13 residues. Trimming left V 4 bases short and J 4 bases short, with 9 bases between. The germline V gene encodes CDR1 LNHNV and CDR2 YYDKDF (reference sequence). The chain's CDR3 is CATSIRTADTQYF. The DNA of the CDR3 is TGTGCCACCAGCATTCGGACAGCAGATACGCAGTATTTT.

This CDR3 is CASSYSGQGETEAFF. In nucleotides, the CDR3 is TGTGCCAGCAGTTACTCGGGACAGGGAGAGACTGAAGCTTTCTTT. V and J are TRBV6-5 and TRBJ1-1, with TRBD1 matching over 9 bases. V lost 0 bases to trimming and J lost 5 bases; unmatched junction nucleotides: 4. Per the germline V gene, CDR1 is MNHEY and CDR2 is SVGAGI. CDR3 length equals 15 residues.

The V and J genes are TRBV11-2 and TRBJ1-3, with D possibly matching TRBD1 (6 bases). In germline, CDR1 is SGHAT, CDR2 FQNNGV. This CDR3 has 16 residues. V was cut by 5 bases and J by 2 bases, with 16 bases left in between. CDR3 bases: TGTGCCAGCAGCCCTCGTACAGGGACGGCTGGAAACACCATATATTTT. Its translation is CASSPRTGTAGNTIYF.

This chain connects TRBV28 to TRBJ2-7; the match to TRBD1 covers 7 bases. Germline values: CDR1 MDHEN, CDR2 SYDVKM. This CDR3 contains 15 residues. The trim removed 6 bases at V and 2 bases at J, leaving 10 bases unmatched. CDR3 bases: TGTGCCAGCAGCGCCCAGGACAGGAGCACCTACGAGCAGTACTTC. The encoded protein is CASSAQDRSTYEQYF.

The sample holds one count of this clone. J is TRBJ2-5 and V is TRBV2, with TRBD2 matching over 7 bases. V shed 1 base, J shed 0 bases, and the junction held 2 bases outside the gene matches. Germline assignment: CDR1 SNHLY and CDR2 FYNNEI. The CDR3 spans 15 residues. CDR3 coding DNA: TGTGCCAGCAGTGAAGTGGGGGGGTACCAAGAGACCCAGTACTTC. This gives the protein CASSEVGGYQETQYF.

The gene calls are TRBV4-2 and TRBJ1-2; D is unresolved. Germline CDR1 is LGHNA and CDR2 is YNFKEQ. Trimming took off 2 bases at V and 2 bases at J, with 12 bases between the two ends. The CDR3 is 15 amino acids. The CDR3 region is CASSQTREQNYGYTF. CDR3 nucleotide sequence: TGTGCCAGCAGCCAAACCCGGGAGCAGAACTATGGCTACACCTTC.